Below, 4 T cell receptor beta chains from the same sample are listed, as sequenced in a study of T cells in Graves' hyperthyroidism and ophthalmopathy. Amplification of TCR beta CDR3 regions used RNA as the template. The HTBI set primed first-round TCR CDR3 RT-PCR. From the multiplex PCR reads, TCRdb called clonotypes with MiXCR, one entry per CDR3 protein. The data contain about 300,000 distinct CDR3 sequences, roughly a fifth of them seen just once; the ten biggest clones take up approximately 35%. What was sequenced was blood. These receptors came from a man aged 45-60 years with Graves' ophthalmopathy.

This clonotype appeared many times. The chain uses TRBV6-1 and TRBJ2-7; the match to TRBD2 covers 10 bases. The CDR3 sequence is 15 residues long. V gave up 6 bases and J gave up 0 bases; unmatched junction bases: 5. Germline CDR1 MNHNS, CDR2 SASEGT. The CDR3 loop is CASRKREGPSYEQYF. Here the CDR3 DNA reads TGTGCCAGCAGGAAGCGGGAGGGCCCCTCCTACGAGCAGTACTTC.

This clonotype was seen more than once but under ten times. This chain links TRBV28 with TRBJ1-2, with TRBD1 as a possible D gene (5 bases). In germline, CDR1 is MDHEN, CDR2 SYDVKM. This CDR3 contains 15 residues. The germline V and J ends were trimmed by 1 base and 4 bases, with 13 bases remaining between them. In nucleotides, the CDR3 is TGTGCCAGCAGTTTATCTGGGGCCCGGAGCTATGGCTACACCTTC. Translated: CASSLSGARSYGYTF.

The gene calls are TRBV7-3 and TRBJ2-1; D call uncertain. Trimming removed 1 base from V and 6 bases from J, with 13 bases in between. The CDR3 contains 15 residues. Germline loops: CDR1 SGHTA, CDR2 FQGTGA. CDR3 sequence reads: CASSLIDQGLNEQFF. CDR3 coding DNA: TGTGCCAGCAGCTTAATCGACCAAGGCCTCAATGAGCAGTTCTTC.

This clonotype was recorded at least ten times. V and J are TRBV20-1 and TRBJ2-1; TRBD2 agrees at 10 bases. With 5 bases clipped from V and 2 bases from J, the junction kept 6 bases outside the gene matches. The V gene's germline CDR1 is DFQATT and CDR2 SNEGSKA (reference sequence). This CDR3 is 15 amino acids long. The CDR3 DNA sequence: TGCAGTGCTGTGAGCGGGAGGGCCGCCTACAATGAGCAGTTCTTC. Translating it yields CSAVSGRAAYNEQFF.